Each of the 20 T cell receptor beta chains below was sequenced from the same sample in a study of graft-versus-host responses after intestinal transplantation listed by TCRdb under 2021. The antigens for these receptors are not known. The library came from the immunoSEQ multiplex PCR assay. In TCRdb, the immuneACCESS table is reduced to in-frame sequences with V and J assigned. These tables do not hold every clone; where another copy was compared, an unresolved V gene accounts for under half, and the others remain unexplained. For this sample there are 50,000 to 75,000 clones; 94% appear just once. The top ten clonotypes cover about 0.4% of the sample. The time point tag for this specimen amounts to: cells obtained before transplantation from donor or recipient. The starting material was unstimulated CD4+ T cells sorted from spleen or lymph node cells, obtained before transplant. The origin of the receptors is a human donor who was the organ donor for an intestinal transplant.

The CDR3 loop is CASSYLSDSAYGYTF. The DNA for the CDR3 is TGTGCCAGCAGTTATTTATCGGATAGTGCCTATGGCTACACCTTC. The chain joins TRBV6-6 to TRBJ1-2; D call uncertain. This CDR3 region has 15 residues. CDR1 and CDR2 from the germline V gene are MNHNY and SVGAGI (reference sequence). The V end was cut by 3 bases, the J end by 4 bases, with 15 bases between.

This clone was recorded only once. The V call is TRBV7-9, the J call TRBJ1-1; D might be TRBD1 (6 bases). Germline CDR1 is SEHNR and CDR2 is FQNEAQ (reference sequence). V shed 2 bases and J shed 2 bases, with 9 bases lying between them. The CDR3 spans 14 residues. The CDR3 DNA follows: TGTGCCAGCAGCTTATTACAGGGAAACACTGAAGCTTTCTTT. Amino acids: CASSLLQGNTEAFF.

This chain joins TRBV6-1 and TRBJ1-2; possibly TRBD1 for D (5 bases). The CDR3 spans 16 residues. The V end lost 1 base, the J end lost 6 bases, and 18 bases lay between the germline ends. Germline CDR1 reads MNHNS; CDR2 reads SASEGT. DNA of the CDR3: TGTGCCAGCAGTGAAGTCCTAGGTGGGGGAGTGAATGGCTACACCTTC. Its protein product is CASSEVLGGGVNGYTF.

This clone turned up a few times. This chain connects TRBV10-3 to TRBJ2-7, with a weak D call TRBD1 (6 bases). The CDR3 has 11 amino acids. V lost 6 bases, J lost 5 bases, and 8 bases lay in between. CDR1 and CDR2 from the germline V gene are ENHRY and SYGVKD. This CDR3 reads CAISRGDEQYF. The CDR3, as DNA: TGTGCCATCAGCAGGGGCGACGAGCAGTACTTC.

As concerns this clone: A junction end diverges from the germline sequence, so it may reflect a read error. V is TRBV9 and J is TRBJ1-2; D ambiguous. Germline V lookup: CDR1 SGDLS, CDR2 YYNGEE. The CDR3 totals 13 residues. The CDR3: CASSVRSNYGYSF. DNA of the CDR3: TGTGCCAGCAGCGTTCGGTCAAACTATGGCTACTCCTTC. The full variable domain, in which reference TRBV9 and TRBJ1-2 provide the parts outside the CDR3, is DSGVTQTPKHLITATGQRVTLRCSPRSGDLSVYWYQQSLDQGLQFLIQYYNGEERAKGNILERFSAQQFPDLHSELNLSSLELGDSALYFCASSVRSNYGYSFGSGTRLTVV.

The chain links TRBV25-1 to TRBJ1-4, with D possibly matching TRBD1 (5 bases). The CDR3 contains 12 residues. The germline CDR1 and CDR2 sequences are MGHDK and SYGVNS. V was trimmed by 2 bases and J by 12 bases, leaving 10 bases between them. CDR3 bases: TGTGCCAGCAGTGAACAGGGAGTGGAACTGTTTTTT. Its protein product is CASSEQGVELFF.

V usage is TRBV5-2 and J usage is TRBJ1-2. TRBV5-2 is noted as a pseudogene. This CDR3 is built from 15 residues. The CDR3 DNA reads TGTGCCAGCAAGCAAGTGAGAGAAAAGACCTATGGCTACACCTTC. Translation: CASKQVREKTYGYTF.

The CDR3 sequence is CASSDRISNYGYTF. The CDR3 DNA reads TGTGCCAGCAGTGACAGAATCTCTAACTATGGCTACACCTTC. The chain couples TRBV25-1 to TRBJ1-2; no definite D call. The CDR3 sequence is 14 residues long. CDR1 is MGHDK, CDR2 SYGVNS, per germline. V shed 3 bases and J shed 0 bases, with 8 bases lying between them.

The V call is TRBV6-1, the J call TRBJ2-7; D is unresolved. This CDR3 has 15 amino acids. The germline V gene encodes CDR1 MNHNS and CDR2 SASEGT. V dropped 6 bases and J dropped 4 bases, with 19 bases sitting between them. This chain's CDR3 is CASRARLGFQYEQYF. The CDR3, as DNA: TGTGCCAGCAGGGCTCGGCTGGGGTTCCAGTACGAGCAGTACTTC.

The chain couples TRBV4-1 to TRBJ2-7; D perhaps matches TRBD2 (5 bases). Germline lookup yields CDR1 MGHRA and CDR2 YSYEKL. The CDR3 has 15 amino acids. V dropped 3 bases and J dropped 0 bases, with 12 bases sitting between them. The CDR3 nucleotides read TGCGCCAGCAGCCACCCCGGACGGGGCTCCTACGAGCAGTACTTC. The encoded protein is CASSHPGRGSYEQYF.

This chain uses TRBV4-3 with TRBJ1-3; D is uncertain. The CDR3 contains 17 residues. V was shortened by 1 base and J by 4 bases, with 17 bases between the two germline ends. From germline, CDR1 is LGHNA and CDR2 YSLEER. The CDR3 DNA sequence: TGCGCCAGCAGCCAAGGATCCGACAAGGGCACCGGAAACACCATATATTTT. Translating it yields CASSQGSDKGTGNTIYF.

This rearrangement joins TRBV5-4 to TRBJ2-1; 11 nucleotides line up with TRBD2. The CDR3 is 17 amino acids. From germline, CDR1 is SGHNT and CDR2 YYREEE (reference sequence). The trim removed 0 bases at V and 3 bases at J, leaving 5 bases unmatched. The CDR3 region has the DNA TGTGCCAGCAGCTTGGCCCCTAGCGGGGGGCACTACAATGAGCAGTTCTTC. The encoded protein is CASSLAPSGGHYNEQFF. The full variable domain, with the rest looked up from reference TRBV5-4 and TRBJ2-1, is ETGVTQSPTHLIKTRGQQVTLRCSSQSGHNTVSWYQQALGQGPQFIFQYYREEENGRGNFPPRFSGLQFPNYSSELNVNALELDDSALYLCASSLAPSGGHYNEQFFGPGTRLTVL.

On this clone: One end of the junction fails to match germline, which may point to a read error. The chain recombines TRBV7-7 with TRBJ2-7; 11 bases map to TRBD2. The germline V gene has CDR1 SSHAT and CDR2 FNYEAQ (reference sequence). The CDR3 is 17 residues long. Here the CDR3 reads CASSRTSGLRPAYEQYF. The DNA for the CDR3 is TGTGCTAGCAGCCGGACTAGCGGGCTTAGACCAGCCTACGAGCAGTACTTC.

V usage is TRBV6-4 and J usage is TRBJ2-2, with D perhaps TRBD1 (6 bases). The CDR3 runs 13 residues. V was clipped by 6 bases and J by 5 bases, with 10 bases between them. Germline V lookup: CDR1 MRHNA, CDR2 SNTAGT. Here the CDR3 DNA reads TGTGCCAGCAGAGGGGGAGCGACCGGGGAGCTGTTTTTT. Protein sequence: CASRGGATGELFF.

The chain employs TRBV18 and TRBJ2-3; 10 bases agree with TRBD1. CDR1 and CDR2 (germline): KGHSH, LQKENI. The V segment lost 0 bases and the J segment 6 bases; nucleotides outside the gene matches: 0. This CDR3 contains 14 residues. CDR3 DNA sequence: TGTGCCAGCTCACCACCGACAGGGGGCGATACGCAGTATTTT. Residues: CASSPPTGGDTQYF. The full variable domain, rest sourced from reference TRBV18 and TRBJ2-3, is NAGVMQNPRHLVRRRGQEARLRCSPMKGHSHVYWYRQLPEEGLKFMVYLQKENIIDESGMPKERFSAEFPKEGPSILRIQQVVRGDSAAYFCASSPPTGGDTQYFGPGTRLTVL.

This clone was counted once. This sequence joins TRBV5-1 and TRBJ1-1; no clear D. V was shortened by 4 bases and J by 0 bases, with 10 bases between the two germline ends. Germline V gene data show CDR1 as SGHRS and CDR2 as YFSETQ. The CDR3 contains 14 residues. The CDR3 reads CASSTAPVNTEAFF. In DNA, the CDR3 is TGCGCCAGCAGCACAGCTCCCGTGAACACTGAAGCTTTCTTT.

This chain joins TRBV30 and TRBJ2-1, with D possibly called TRBD1 or TRBD2 (6 bases each). V was clipped by 0 bases and J by 2 bases, with 11 bases between them. This CDR3 has 15 residues. Germline V gene data show CDR1 as GTSNPN and CDR2 as SVGIG (reference sequence). CDR3 DNA: TGTGCCTGGAGTGTTAGGAGGGGGACCTACAATGAGCAGTTCTTC. It translates to CAWSVRRGTYNEQFF.

The chain employs TRBV6-6 and TRBJ2-2, with TRBD1 matching 7 bases. Germline CDR1 MNHNY, CDR2 SVGAGI (reference sequence). This CDR3 comprises 12 residues. V lost 10 bases to trimming and J lost 7 bases; unmatched junction nucleotides: 6. The CDR3 region is CATKGAYGELFF. The CDR3 bases are TGTGCCACCAAGGGGGCGTACGGGGAGCTGTTTTTT.

The V gene is TRBV6-6, the J gene TRBJ2-7; D is undetermined. The CDR3 has 13 amino acids. Trimming removed 0 bases at V and 4 bases at J, with 7 bases between. Germline-derived CDR1 and CDR2 are MNHNY and SVGAGI (reference sequence). This chain's CDR3 is CASSYSFTYEQYF. The CDR3 DNA reads TGTGCCAGCAGTTACTCATTCACATACGAGCAGTACTTC.

This clone appeared once. This sequence joins TRBV5-6 and TRBJ2-5; weak D call: TRBD2 (6 bases). Trimming stripped 4 bases from V and 5 bases from J, with 9 bases between. The germline gives CDR1 SGHDT, CDR2 YYEEEE. The length of the CDR3 is 12 residues. The CDR3 DNA reads as TGTGCCAGCAGCCCGGGGAGGGAGACCCAGTACTTC. Protein: CASSPGRETQYF.